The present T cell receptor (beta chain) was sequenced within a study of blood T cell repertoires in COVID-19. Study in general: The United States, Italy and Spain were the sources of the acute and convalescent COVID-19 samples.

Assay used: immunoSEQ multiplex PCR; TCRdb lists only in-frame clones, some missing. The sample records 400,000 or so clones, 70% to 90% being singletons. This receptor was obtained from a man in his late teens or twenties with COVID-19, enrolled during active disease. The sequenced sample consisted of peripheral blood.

Written as DNA, the CDR3 is TGCGCCAGCAGTCAATCGATGATTTGGGCAGATGTTGACTATGGCTACACCTTC. It is translated as CASSQSMIWADVDYGYTF. The chain recombines TRBV23-1 with TRBJ1-2; D unclear. TRBV23-1 is labeled an ORF, and its function is uncertain. V was clipped by 0 bases and J by 3 bases, with 20 bases between them. The CDR3 runs to 18 residues.